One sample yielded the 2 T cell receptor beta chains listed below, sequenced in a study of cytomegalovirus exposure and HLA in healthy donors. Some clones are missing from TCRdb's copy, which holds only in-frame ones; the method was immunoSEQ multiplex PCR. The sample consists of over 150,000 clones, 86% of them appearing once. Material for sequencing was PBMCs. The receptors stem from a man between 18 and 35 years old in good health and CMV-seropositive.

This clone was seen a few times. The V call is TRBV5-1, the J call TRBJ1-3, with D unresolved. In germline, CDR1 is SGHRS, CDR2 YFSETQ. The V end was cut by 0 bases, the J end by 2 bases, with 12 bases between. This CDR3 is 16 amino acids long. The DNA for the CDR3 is TGCGCCAGCAGCTTGGCCGTGTCGGGAGCTGGAAACACCATATATTTT. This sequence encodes CASSLAVSGAGNTIYF.

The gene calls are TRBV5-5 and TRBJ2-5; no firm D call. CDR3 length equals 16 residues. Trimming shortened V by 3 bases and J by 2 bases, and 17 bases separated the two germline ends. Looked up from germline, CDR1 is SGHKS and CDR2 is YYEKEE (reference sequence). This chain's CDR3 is CASSYQLLEPQETQYF. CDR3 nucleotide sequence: TGTGCCAGCAGCTATCAACTGCTCGAGCCACAAGAGACCCAGTACTTC. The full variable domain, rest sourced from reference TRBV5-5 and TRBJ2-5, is DAGVTQSPTHLIKTRGQQVTLRCSPISGHKSVSWYQQVLGQGPQFIFQYYEKEERGRGNFPDRFSARQFPNYSSELNVNALLLGDSALYLCASSYQLLEPQETQYFGPGTRLLVL.